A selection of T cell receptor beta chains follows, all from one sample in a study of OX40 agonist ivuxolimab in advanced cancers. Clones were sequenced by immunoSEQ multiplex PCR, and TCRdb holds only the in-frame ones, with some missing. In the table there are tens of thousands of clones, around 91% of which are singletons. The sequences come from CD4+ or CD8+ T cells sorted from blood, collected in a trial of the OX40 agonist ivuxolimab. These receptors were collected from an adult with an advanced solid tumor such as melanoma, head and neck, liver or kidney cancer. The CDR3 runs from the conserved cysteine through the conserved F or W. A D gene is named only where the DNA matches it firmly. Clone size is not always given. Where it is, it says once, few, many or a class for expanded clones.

CASKGSGTSNQPQHF	TGTGCCAGCAAAGGATCCGGGACAAGTAATCAGCCCCAGCATTTT	-	once	TRBJ1-5	TRBV2
CASSSTGELNIQYF	TGCGCCAGCAGCTCGACAGGGGAATTAAACATTCAGTACTTC	TRBD1	-	TRBJ2-4	TRBV5-1
CASSSQGETQYF	TGCGCCAGCAGCTCACAAGGGGAGACCCAGTACTTC	-	-	TRBJ2-5	TRBV5-1
CASSLGLGELFF	TGTGCCAGCAGCTTAGGACTCGGGGAGCTGTTTTTT	-	-	TRBJ2-2	TRBV7-9
CAWSRGASGTQYF	TGTGCCTGGAGTAGGGGGGCGTCTGGGACCCAGTACTTC	-	-	TRBJ2-5	TRBV30
CASSELRGSGRKGEQFF	TGCGCCAGCAGTGAGCTCCGGGGTAGCGGGAGGAAAGGTGAGCAGTTCTTC	TRBD2	-	TRBJ2-1	TRBV10-1
CASSQAPGLAGGSTGELFF	TGTGCCAGCAGCCAAGCCCCTGGACTAGCGGGAGGGTCTACCGGGGAGCTGTTTTTT	TRBD2	-	TRBJ2-2	TRBV14
CASSSYTGTGSGRGYTF	TGTGCCAGCAGCTCTTATACCGGGACAGGGTCGGGTCGAGGCTACACCTTC	TRBD1	-	TRBJ1-2	TRBV11-2
CASSPNVAGGYEQFF	TGCGCCAGCAGCCCAAACGTAGCGGGAGGCTATGAGCAGTTCTTC	TRBD2	-	TRBJ2-1	TRBV5-1
CSVPVQSSGRFNEQFF	TGCAGCGTTCCTGTCCAATCTAGCGGGAGGTTCAATGAGCAGTTCTTC	TRBD2	-	TRBJ2-1	TRBV29-1
CASSENLDQNTEAFF	TGCGCCAGCAGTGAGAATCTCGATCAGAACACTGAAGCTTTCTTT	-	-	TRBJ1-1	TRBV10-2
CASSDVQSMNTEAFF	TGTGCCAGCAGTGATGTCCAGAGCATGAACACTGAAGCTTTCTTT	-	-	TRBJ1-1	TRBV6-1
CASSLEQDPVGGTQYF	TGTGCCAGCAGCTTAGAGCAGGACCCTGTAGGGGGGACCCAGTACTTC	-	-	TRBJ2-5	TRBV11-2
CASSGMGYEQYF	TGTGCCAGCAGTGGGATGGGGTACGAGCAGTACTTC	-	-	TRBJ2-7	TRBV6-1
CASSLWSRNTYEQYF	TGTGCCAGCAGTTTATGGTCCAGGAACACCTACGAGCAGTACTTC	-	-	TRBJ2-7	TRBV27
CATRGLIYTEQFF	TGTGCCACCAGGGGACTAATCTACACTGAGCAGTTCTTC	-	-	TRBJ2-1	TRBV2
CASSQDFYNEQFF	TGCGCCAGCAGCCAAGACTTCTACAATGAGCAGTTCTTC	-	-	TRBJ2-1	TRBV4-1
CASSQGRGGWGETQYF	TGTGCCAGCAGCCAAGGCCGCGGGGGGTGGGGAGAGACCCAGTACTTC	TRBD2	-	TRBJ2-5	TRBV5-4
CASSPGGSNMGETQYF	TGTGCCAGCAGCCCGGGGGGGTCTAATATGGGAGAGACCCAGTACTTC	TRBD2	-	TRBJ2-5	TRBV5-4
CASRERSSSNIQYF	TGTGCCAGCAGAGAGCGGAGTAGTTCTAACATTCAGTACTTC	-	-	TRBJ2-4	TRBV19
CASSQNKVESLHF	TGCGCCAGCAGCCAGAACAAAGTGGAATCCCTCCACTTT	-	-	TRBJ1-6	TRBV5-1
CAGSQKADQPQHF	TGTGCCGGCTCACAAAAAGCAGATCAGCCCCAGCATTTT	-	-	TRBJ1-5	TRBV18
CASNKAGGPDTQYF	TGTGCCAGCAACAAAGCGGGAGGACCAGATACGCAGTATTTT	TRBD2	-	TRBJ2-3	TRBV9
CASRDINNQPQHF	TGTGCCAGCAGAGACATTAACAATCAGCCCCAGCATTTT	-	-	TRBJ1-5	TRBV2
CASSIRLDTEAFF	TGTGCCAGTAGTATAAGACTTGATACTGAAGCTTTCTTT	-	-	TRBJ1-1	TRBV19